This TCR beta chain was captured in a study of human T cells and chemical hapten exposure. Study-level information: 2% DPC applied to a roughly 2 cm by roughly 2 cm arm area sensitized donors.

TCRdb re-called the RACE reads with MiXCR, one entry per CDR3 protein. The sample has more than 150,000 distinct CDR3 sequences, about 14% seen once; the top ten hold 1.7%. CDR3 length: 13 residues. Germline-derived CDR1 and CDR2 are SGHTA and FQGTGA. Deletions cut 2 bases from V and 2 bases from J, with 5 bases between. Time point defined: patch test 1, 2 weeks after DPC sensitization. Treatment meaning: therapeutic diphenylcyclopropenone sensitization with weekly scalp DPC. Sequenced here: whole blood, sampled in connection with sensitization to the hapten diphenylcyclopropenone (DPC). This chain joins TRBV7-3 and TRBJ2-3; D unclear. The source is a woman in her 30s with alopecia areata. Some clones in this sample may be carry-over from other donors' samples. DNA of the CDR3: TGTGCCAGCAGCTTAGCCTACACAGATACGCAGTATTTT. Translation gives CASSLAYTDTQYF.